The entry below gives a single TCR beta chain sequence along with its context. Its antigen is still unknown. Sequenced with the Oncomine TCR Beta short-read assay was DNA taken from cultured CD4+ T cells. CD4+ T cells were cultured, and genomic DNA was extracted from them. TCRdb reprocessed the PCR reads with MiXCR, giving one entry per CDR3 protein. Of around 16,000 distinct CDR3 sequences in the sample, 52% were seen once. The data were taken from a study of vaccination and CD4 T cells after COVID-19. The wider study: Overlapping spike peptides served as the stimulus for the cells. These peptides came from SARS-CoV-2 and from the common cold coronaviruses HCoV-NL63, HCoV-OC43 and HCoV-229E.

The germline CDR1 and CDR2 sequences are GTSNPN and SVGIG (reference sequence). With 0 bases removed from V and 5 bases from J, the gap between germline ends came to 4 bases. This CDR3 is built from 11 residues. Stated treatment: approximately nine-day PBMC culture with coronavirus spike peptide pools or control peptides (ViraFEST assay). ViraFEST expanded antigen-specific T cells with peptide pools, then sequenced TCRs. Findings and caveats of the study: A nonsignificant rise from roughly 22 to 38 was seen in the median number of SARS-CoV-2-reactive clonotypes.

The chain couples TRBV30 to TRBJ2-5; D gene ambiguous. The starting material was CD4+ T cells from blood, cultured in vitro, obtained before SARS-CoV-2 vaccination. The TCR comes from a human donor who had recovered from COVID-19. CDR3 region: CAWSVLETQYF. CDR3 nucleotide sequence: TGTGCCTGGAGTGTACTTGAGACCCAGTACTTC. The entire variable domain, with the rest obtained from reference TRBV30 and TRBJ2-5, is as follows: SQTIHQWPATLVQPVGSPLSLECTVEGTSNPNLYWYRQAAGRGLQLLFYSVGIGQISSEVPQNLSASRPQDRQFILSSKKLLLSDSGFYLCAWSVLETQYFGPGTRLLVL.